This TCR beta chain was captured in a study of cytomegalovirus exposure and HLA in healthy donors. General study findings and limits: Earlier analysis looked at TCR beta V segments, and most were productive about 87% or about 30% of the time. TCR beta chains numbering under 200 were designated cytomegalovirus-associated. It was reportedly the case that the classifier diagnosed cytomegalovirus status with high specificity and sensitivity. Most subjects' HLA-A and HLA-B alleles were reportedly predicted from TCR beta sequences.

A multiplex PCR was run with 60 Vbeta primers and 13 Jbeta primers. Sequencing was performed with immunoSEQ multiplex PCR; in TCRdb, only in-frame clones are kept and a portion is missing. The sample records 200,000 to 250,000 clones, around 75% being singletons. Germline V gene sequence: CDR1 SEHNR, CDR2 FQNEAQ (reference sequence). The length of the CDR3 is 19 residues. A note on this clone: The antigen is undetermined. The junction departs from germline at one end; a sequencing error may be responsible.

Sequencing used PBMCs. The chain recombines TRBV7-9 with TRBJ1-1, with D possibly being TRBD1 (5 bases). The sequence was obtained from a woman in her twenties or thirties in good health and CMV-seronegative. The CDR3 protein is CSSSLARLRDRDPNTEAFF. CDR3 DNA: TGTTCCAGCAGCTTAGCCCGACTCAGGGATCGAGATCCGAACACTGAAGCTTTCTTT.